The source of this T cell receptor (beta chain) is a study of blood T cell repertoires in COVID-19. Study in general: The samples span acute and convalescent COVID-19 from the United States, Italy and Spain. The cDNA or gDNA used as material had been derived from T cells, B-cell-depleted T cells, or PBMCs.

CDR3 length: 15 amino acids. Looked up from germline, CDR1 is SGHRS and CDR2 is YFSETQ. V was pared by 4 bases and J by 2 bases, with 13 bases between. The participants were between about 18 and 90 years old and came from roughly 24 US areas. Per the original data handling: From reference gene primer amplification, estimates of nucleated cell counts were derived. The assay was immunoSEQ multiplex PCR, and TCRdb's table has in-frame clones only and misses some. The DNA gave D and trimming, while V, J and clone size come from that table. The sample carries some 410,000 clones, around 87% recorded once. The source material was PBMCs or T cells enriched from blood (not recorded which). This receptor was taken from a woman aged 25 to 39 with acute COVID-19. V usage is TRBV5-1 and J usage is TRBJ1-3, with TRBD1 as a possible D gene (6 bases). The CDR3 protein is CASSVTGETGNTIYF. For the CDR3, the DNA is TGCGCCAGCAGCGTGACAGGTGAAACTGGAAACACCATATATTTT.